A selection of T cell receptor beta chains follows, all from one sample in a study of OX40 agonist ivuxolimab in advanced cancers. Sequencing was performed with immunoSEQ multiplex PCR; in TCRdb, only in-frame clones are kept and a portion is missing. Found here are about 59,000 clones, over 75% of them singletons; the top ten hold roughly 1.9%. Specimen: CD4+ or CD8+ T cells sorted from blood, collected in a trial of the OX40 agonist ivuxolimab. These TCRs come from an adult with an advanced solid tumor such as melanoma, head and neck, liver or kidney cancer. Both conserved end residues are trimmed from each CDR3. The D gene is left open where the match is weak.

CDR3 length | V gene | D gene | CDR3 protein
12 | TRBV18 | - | ASSQLSENTEAF
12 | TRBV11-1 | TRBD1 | ASSLGTGSYEQY
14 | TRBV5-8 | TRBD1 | ASSLFWPRQGAEAF
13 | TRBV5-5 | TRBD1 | ASSVTGGATGELF
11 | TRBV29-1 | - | SAQGIGTGELF
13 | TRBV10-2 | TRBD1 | ASRYTGTGTYEQY
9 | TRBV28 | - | ASSFVETQY
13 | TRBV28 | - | ASSLGWMAGDTQY
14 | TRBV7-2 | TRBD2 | ASSLGRAGGLNEQF
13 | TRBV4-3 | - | ASSQEPRAGSGYT
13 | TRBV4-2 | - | ASSHQGDTYNEQF
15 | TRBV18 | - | ASSPDPAGINTGELF
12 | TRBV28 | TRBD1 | ASTKRDRGSGYT
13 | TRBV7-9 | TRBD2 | ASSRTSGPRNEQF
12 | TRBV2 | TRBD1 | ASSVDRDYNEQF
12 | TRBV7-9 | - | ASGGFGSGNTIY
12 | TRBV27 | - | ASSFVDRTYEQY
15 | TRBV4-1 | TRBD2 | ASSQERSGSSYNEQF
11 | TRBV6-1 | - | ASSDFRAVEAF
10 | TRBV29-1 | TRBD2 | SIASGSGEQY
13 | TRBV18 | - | ASSPPNDRSYEQY
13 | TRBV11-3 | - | ASSLKGMNTGELF
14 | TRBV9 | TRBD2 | ASSPRTSGSKYEQY
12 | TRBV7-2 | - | ASSPDRANEKLF
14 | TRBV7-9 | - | ASSSPGTGTGQIQY
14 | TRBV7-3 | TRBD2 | ASSLLPGGNTGELF
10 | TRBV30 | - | AWSEGGEKLF
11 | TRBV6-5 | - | ASSYGQNNEQF
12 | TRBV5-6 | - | ASSGPGTATEAF
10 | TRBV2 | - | ASSELSSEAF
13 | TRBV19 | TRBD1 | ASSGRDRGFDEQY
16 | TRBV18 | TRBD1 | ASSRRAARDRVYNEQF
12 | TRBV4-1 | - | ASSTGGRVDGYT
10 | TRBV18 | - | ASSPGRTEAF
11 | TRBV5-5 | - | ASSEWTANEQF
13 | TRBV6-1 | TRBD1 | ASTITGTGQETQY
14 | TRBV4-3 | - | ASSQDQVRTGNTIY
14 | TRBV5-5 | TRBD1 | ASSADREGGNEKLF
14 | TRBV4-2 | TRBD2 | ASSLRLAGATGELF
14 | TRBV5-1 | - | ASSLVNTGLTDTQY
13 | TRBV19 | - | ASSMFPTPDNEQF
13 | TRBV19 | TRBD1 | ASKDRGTTNEKLF
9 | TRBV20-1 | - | SARKGETQY
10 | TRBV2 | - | ASKLDTGELF
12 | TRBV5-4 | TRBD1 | ASSLLQGDTEAF